The rows below give T cell receptor beta chains drawn from one sample of a study of CD8 T cells in Susac syndrome. TCRdb analysed the immunoSEQ multiplex PCR reads with MiXCR anew, one entry per CDR3 protein. This table holds more than 150,000 distinct CDR3 sequences, 85% to 95% found once. What was sequenced was CD4+ T cells from PBMCs. The receptors originated from a human donor with Susac syndrome. Both conserved end residues are part of each CDR3. The D gene is left open where the match is weak. Size values are once, few and many counts, or a class for expanded clones, and some rows have none.

CDR3 protein: CASRTPGGVGYTF; CDR3 DNA: TGTGCCAGCAGGACGCCCGGGGGAGTTGGCTACACCTTC; D gene: -; clone size: -; V gene: TRBV6-5; J gene: TRBJ1-2
CDR3 protein: CSASRDKEWPYGYTF; CDR3 DNA: TGCAGTGCTAGCCGCGACAAGGAGTGGCCCTATGGCTACACCTTC; D gene: -; clone size: -; V gene: TRBV20-1; J gene: TRBJ1-2
CDR3 protein: CASSSPGPIEAFF; CDR3 DNA: TGTGCCAGCAGCTCACCGGGACCCATTGAAGCTTTCTTT; D gene: -; clone size: -; V gene: TRBV13; J gene: TRBJ1-1
CDR3 protein: CASSQTGARSYEQYF; CDR3 DNA: TGTGCCAGCAGCCAAACCGGGGCGCGCTCCTACGAGCAGTACTTC; D gene: -; clone size: -; V gene: TRBV7-3; J gene: TRBJ2-7
CDR3 protein: CASSILAGREQFF; CDR3 DNA: TGTGCCAGCAGCATACTAGCGGGCAGGGAGCAGTTCTTC; D gene: TRBD2; clone size: -; V gene: TRBV5-4; J gene: TRBJ2-1
CDR3 protein: CASSTRTGNEQFF; CDR3 DNA: TGTGCCAGCAGCACCCGGACAGGGAATGAGCAGTTCTTC; D gene: TRBD1; clone size: -; V gene: TRBV9; J gene: TRBJ2-1
CDR3 protein: CASSEFWGSTDTQYF; CDR3 DNA: TGTGCCAGCAGTGAATTCTGGGGCAGCACAGATACGCAGTATTTT; D gene: -; clone size: -; V gene: TRBV25-1; J gene: TRBJ2-3
CDR3 protein: CASSFETGVNTEAFF; CDR3 DNA: TGCGCCAGCAGCTTCGAAACGGGGGTGAACACTGAAGCTTTCTTT; D gene: -; clone size: -; V gene: TRBV5-1; J gene: TRBJ1-1
CDR3 protein: CASSSLGQGRPNYGYTF; CDR3 DNA: TGTGCCAGCAGTTCCTTGGGACAGGGGAGGCCGAACTATGGCTACACCTTC; D gene: TRBD1; clone size: -; V gene: TRBV6-5; J gene: TRBJ1-2
CDR3 protein: CASSPYRGSGANVLTF; CDR3 DNA: TGTGCCAGCAGTCCGTACAGGGGCTCTGGGGCCAACGTCCTGACTTTC; D gene: TRBD1; clone size: -; V gene: TRBV12-3/TRBV12-4; J gene: TRBJ2-6
CDR3 protein: CASSVEQGNSPLHF; CDR3 DNA: TGTGCCAGCAGCGTAGAACAGGGTAATTCACCCCTCCACTTT; D gene: -; clone size: -; V gene: TRBV9; J gene: TRBJ1-6
CDR3 protein: CASRETGTGYGYTF; CDR3 DNA: TGTGCCAGCAGGGAAACCGGGACGGGGTATGGCTACACCTTC; D gene: -; clone size: -; V gene: TRBV7-2; J gene: TRBJ1-2
CDR3 protein: CASSNDVGSYEQYF; CDR3 DNA: TGCGCCAGCAGCAACGACGTAGGCTCCTACGAGCAGTACTTC; D gene: -; clone size: -; V gene: TRBV5-1; J gene: TRBJ2-7
CDR3 protein: CASSIERGVGGELFF; CDR3 DNA: TGTGCCAGCAGTATCGAGCGGGGGGTCGGCGGGGAGCTGTTTTTT; D gene: TRBD2; clone size: once; V gene: TRBV12-3/TRBV12-4; J gene: TRBJ2-2
CDR3 protein: CASSFALAGAGTQYF; CDR3 DNA: TGTGCCAGCAGCTTCGCTCTAGCGGGGGCCGGGACCCAGTACTTC; D gene: TRBD2; clone size: -; V gene: TRBV5-4; J gene: TRBJ2-5
CDR3 protein: CASSLEGQGAEAFF; CDR3 DNA: TGTGCCAGCAGCTTAGAAGGCCAGGGGGCTGAAGCTTTCTTT; D gene: TRBD1; clone size: once; V gene: TRBV7-9; J gene: TRBJ1-1
CDR3 protein: CSVGKNIQYF; CDR3 DNA: TGCAGCGTGGGAAAAAACATTCAGTACTTC; D gene: -; clone size: -; V gene: TRBV29-1; J gene: TRBJ2-4
CDR3 protein: CASSHALDYGYTF; CDR3 DNA: TGTGCCAGCAGCCACGCTTTGGACTATGGCTACACCTTC; D gene: -; clone size: -; V gene: TRBV14; J gene: TRBJ1-2
CDR3 protein: CASSGGQSGVRTDTQYF; CDR3 DNA: TGTGCCAGCAGCGGGGGCCAGTCGGGGGTCCGGACAGATACGCAGTATTTT; D gene: -; clone size: -; V gene: TRBV9; J gene: TRBJ2-3
CDR3 protein: CASSSGGGTTEAFF; CDR3 DNA: TGTGCCAGCAGCTCAGGGGGGGGCACCACTGAAGCTTTCTTT; D gene: TRBD1; clone size: -; V gene: TRBV7-3; J gene: TRBJ1-1
CDR3 protein: CASSLGLGRTDTQYF; CDR3 DNA: TGTGCCAGCAGTTTGGGACTAGGAAGGACAGATACGCAGTATTTT; D gene: TRBD2; clone size: -; V gene: TRBV12-3/TRBV12-4; J gene: TRBJ2-3
CDR3 protein: CASAPGDQPQHF; CDR3 DNA: TGTGCTAGTGCCCCAGGGGATCAGCCCCAGCATTTT; D gene: -; clone size: -; V gene: TRBV12-5; J gene: TRBJ1-5
CDR3 protein: CASWGGGEQFF; CDR3 DNA: TGTGCCAGCTGGGGCGGCGGTGAGCAGTTCTTC; D gene: -; clone size: -; V gene: TRBV9; J gene: TRBJ2-1
CDR3 protein: CASSVGTKNIQYF; CDR3 DNA: TGTGCCAGCTCTGTTGGAACTAAAAACATTCAGTACTTC; D gene: -; clone size: -; V gene: TRBV2; J gene: TRBJ2-4
CDR3 protein: CASSARDLSYEQYF; CDR3 DNA: TGTGCCAGCAGCGCTCGGGACTTATCCTACGAGCAGTACTTC; D gene: -; clone size: -; V gene: TRBV11-1; J gene: TRBJ2-7
CDR3 protein: CASSFRDRDRETQYF; CDR3 DNA: TGCGCCAGCAGCTTCCGGGACAGGGATCGAGAGACCCAGTACTTC; D gene: TRBD1; clone size: -; V gene: TRBV5-1; J gene: TRBJ2-5
CDR3 protein: CASSGVAGTPEKLFF; CDR3 DNA: TGTGCCAGCAGTGGAGTTGCCGGGACCCCTGAAAAACTGTTTTTT; D gene: -; clone size: -; V gene: TRBV2; J gene: TRBJ1-4
CDR3 protein: CASSQDARTSGGRTDTQYF; CDR3 DNA: TGTGCCAGCAGCCAAGATGCTAGGACTAGCGGGGGACGCACAGATACGCAGTATTTT; D gene: TRBD2; clone size: -; V gene: TRBV3-1; J gene: TRBJ2-3
CDR3 protein: CASSRNRGPYEQYF; CDR3 DNA: TGCGCCAGCAGCCGAAACAGGGGGCCCTACGAGCAGTACTTC; D gene: TRBD1; clone size: -; V gene: TRBV4-3; J gene: TRBJ2-7
CDR3 protein: CSARDPSTLAGGRYEQYF; CDR3 DNA: TGCAGTGCTAGAGACCCTTCGACCTTAGCGGGGGGCCGGTACGAGCAGTACTTC; D gene: TRBD2; clone size: -; V gene: TRBV20-1; J gene: TRBJ2-7
CDR3 protein: CSAMGGAQETQYF; CDR3 DNA: TGCAGTGCCATGGGGGGAGCACAAGAGACCCAGTACTTC; D gene: -; clone size: -; V gene: TRBV20-1; J gene: TRBJ2-5
CDR3 protein: CSVEGPEGWETQYF; CDR3 DNA: TGCAGCGTTGAAGGACCGGAGGGCTGGGAGACCCAGTACTTC; D gene: -; clone size: -; V gene: TRBV29-1; J gene: TRBJ2-5
CDR3 protein: CASSLAPQGAGEKLFF; CDR3 DNA: TGCGCCAGCAGCTTGGCACCTCAGGGGGCAGGGGAAAAACTGTTTTTT; D gene: TRBD1; clone size: once; V gene: TRBV5-1; J gene: TRBJ1-4
CDR3 protein: CASSLRTGVGDEQFF; CDR3 DNA: TGTGCCAGCAGCCTCCGGACAGGGGTCGGGGATGAGCAGTTCTTC; D gene: TRBD1; clone size: -; V gene: TRBV9; J gene: TRBJ2-1